The 26 T cell receptor beta chains reported below all come from one sample, sequenced in a study of blood T cells in healthy people across ages. The use of a sample-barcoded 5' primer and a J-beta primer mix characterized a second PCR of about 7 to 12 cycles. TCRdb re-analysed the 5' RACE reads in MiXCR, keeping a single row per CDR3 protein. The sample includes 2 million or so distinct CDR3 sequences, about 50% seen only once; the top ten take 2.1%. The sequenced sample was blood. The receptors were sampled from a woman aged 40 to 49 in good health.

There are a few counts of this clonotype. The gene calls are TRBV27 and TRBJ2-6, with a tentative D call TRBD1 (5 bases). Looked up from germline, CDR1 is MNHEY and CDR2 is SMNVEV (reference sequence). V was shortened by 6 bases and J by 0 bases, with 15 bases between the two germline ends. This CDR3 has 17 amino acids. The DNA of the CDR3 is TGTGCCAGCAGCCGACAGACCGGTCACTCTGGGGCCAACGTCCTGACTTTC. Translation: CASSRQTGHSGANVLTF.

V is TRBV7-9 and J is TRBJ2-1, with 8 bases fitting TRBD1. V shed 2 bases and J 8 bases; nucleotides not matched to a gene: 8. This CDR3 is built from 15 residues. Germline loops: CDR1 SEHNR, CDR2 FQNEAQ (reference sequence). The CDR3 spells CASSLQGATRHEQFF. The CDR3 DNA is TGTGCCAGCAGCTTACAGGGGGCGACGAGGCATGAGCAGTTCTTC.

The chain has TRBV24-1 and TRBJ2-1, with TRBD1 matching over 9 bases. CDR1 KGHDR and CDR2 SFDVKD come from the germline V gene. The CDR3 runs 14 residues. The V and J ends lost 4 bases and 13 bases, in that order; junction bases with no gene match: 10. The CDR3 region is CATSEATGGETQFF. The CDR3 bases are TGTGCCACCAGTGAGGCGACAGGGGGGGAGACCCAGTTCTTC.

This clonotype was seen a handful of times. Mismatch with germline at one junction end may stem from a read error. The chain uses TRBV5-1 and TRBJ1-2; D is unresolved. The CDR3 loop spans 14 amino acids. The germline V gene encodes CDR1 SGHRS and CDR2 YFSETQ. CDR3 sequence reads: CASSGSTENYGYTF. DNA for the CDR3: TGCGCCAGCAGCGGATCGACGGAGAACTATGGCTACACCTTT.

This chain connects TRBV20-1 to TRBJ2-4; 16 nucleotides line up with TRBD2. Germline CDR1 and CDR2: DFQATT and SNEGSKA (reference sequence). Trimming at V came to 5 bases and at J to 6 bases, leaving 19 bases not matched to a gene. The CDR3 has 20 residues. CDR3 loop: CSARPDSGTSGGDGRNIQYF. CDR3 DNA: TGCAGTGCTCGCCCAGATTCCGGGACTAGCGGGGGGGATGGGCGAAACATTCAGTACTTC.

The CDR3 spells CASSFYSPGGQETQYF. CDR3 DNA sequence: TGTGCCAGCAGCTTCTATTCCCCGGGGGGGCAAGAGACCCAGTACTTC. The J gene is TRBJ2-5, the V gene TRBV7-2, with 8 bases identical to TRBD2. Germline-derived CDR1 and CDR2 are SGHTA and FQGNSA. The CDR3 has 16 amino acids. Trimming cost V 3 bases and J 2 bases; bases outside gene matches: 8.

This clonotype showed up just a few times. V gene TRBV6-6 combines with J gene TRBJ1-5; D gene unclear. The germline V gene encodes CDR1 MNHNY and CDR2 SVGAGI (reference sequence). Deletions cut 9 bases from V and 6 bases from J, with 15 bases between. CDR3 length equals 13 residues. CDR3: CASKKLGIQPQHF. DNA for the CDR3: TGTGCCAGTAAGAAGCTGGGGATTCAGCCCCAGCATTTT.

CDR3 residues: CSATPGQAYGYTF. CDR3 DNA: TGCAGTGCTACCCCGGGACAGGCGTACGGCTACACCTTC. The chain is built from TRBV20-1 and TRBJ1-2, with 8 positions matching TRBD1. V shed 4 bases, J shed 8 bases, and the junction held 9 bases outside the gene matches. Germline V gene lookup returns CDR1 DFQATT and CDR2 SNEGSKA (reference sequence). CDR3 size: 13 residues.

CDR3 in DNA: TGCAGTGTCAAGGGGTATAATCAGCCCCAGCATTTT. Amino acids: CSVKGYNQPQHF. The chain joins TRBV20-1 to TRBJ1-5; perhaps TRBD1 as D (5 bases). The CDR3 has 12 residues. Germline CDR1 is DFQATT and CDR2 is SNEGSKA (reference sequence). Trimming cost V 7 bases and J 4 bases, with 11 bases left between them.

This clonotype has a handful of counts. This chain links TRBV12-3 or TRBV12-4 with TRBJ1-6; D gene uncertain. Trimming removed 4 bases at V and 11 bases at J, with 9 bases between. The CDR3 contains 12 residues. This CDR3 reads CASSSGLTPLHF. DNA for the CDR3: TGTGCCAGCAGTTCTGGGTTAACACCCCTCCACTTT.

This clonotype was counted only a few times. The gene calls are TRBV7-8 and TRBJ2-7; D is unclear. The CDR3 runs 16 residues. V lost 1 base and J lost 2, with 15 bases in between. Germline V gene data show CDR1 as SGHVS and CDR2 as FQNEAQ. CDR3 loop: CASSLGRQGTTYEQYF. The CDR3 region has the DNA TGTGCCAGCAGCTTAGGCAGACAAGGCACGACCTACGAGCAGTACTTC.

V and J are TRBV12-3 or TRBV12-4 and TRBJ2-7; 9 nucleotides align to TRBD1. The J call may be incorrect, as the DNA end agrees better with TRBJ2-5. The CDR3 has 15 amino acids. The CDR3 here is CASSLGDRVVKTQYF. CDR3 bases: TGTGCCAGCAGTTTAGGGGACAGGGTTGTAAAGACCCAGTACTTC.

This clonotype was counted only a few times. The rearrangement uses TRBV9 and TRBJ1-6; maybe TRBD1 (5 bases). V shed 3 bases and J shed 10 bases, with 8 bases lying between them. Germline CDR1 reads SGDLS; CDR2 reads YYNGEE. The CDR3 length is 12 residues. DNA of the CDR3: TGTGCCAGCAGCGAGGGGCGATCACCCCTCCACTTT. It specifies CASSEGRSPLHF.

This clonotype has just a few counts. The rearrangement joins TRBV20-1 to TRBJ2-3; 10 positions agree with TRBD2. The V gene's germline CDR1 is DFQATT and CDR2 SNEGSKA (reference sequence). After removal of 0 bases from V and 5 bases from J, the junction contained 8 bases not matched to a gene. CDR3 length: 16 residues. The CDR3 DNA is TGCAGTGCTAGAGATTTACAGCGGGGGGGCCAAGATACGCAGTATTTT. Amino acid sequence: CSARDLQRGGQDTQYF.

This rearrangement joins TRBV6-1 to TRBJ2-1, with 10 bases identical to TRBD2. The germline V gene has CDR1 MNHNS and CDR2 SASEGT. J was trimmed by 0 bases and V by 6 bases; bases with no gene match: 11. The CDR3 is 18 residues long. The CDR3 loop reads CASSSLAGAISSYNEQFF. The CDR3 DNA reads as TGTGCCAGCAGCTCCCTAGCGGGGGCCATTAGCTCCTACAATGAGCAGTTCTTC.

The chain has TRBV7-2 and TRBJ1-1, with no clear D. The CDR3 spans 10 residues. V shed 5 bases and J shed 8 bases, with 6 bases lying between them. Germline CDR1 and CDR2: SGHTA and FQGNSA. CDR3 in DNA: TGTGCCAGCAGCGCGGGAGAAGCTTTCTTT. Encoded protein: CASSAGEAFF.

J is TRBJ2-7 and V is TRBV7-9; D may be TRBD2 (5 bases). Trimming shortened V by 0 bases and J by 7 bases, and 16 bases separated the two germline ends. This CDR3 has 15 amino acids. CDR1 is SEHNR, CDR2 FQNEAQ, per germline (reference sequence). CDR3 amino acids: CASSLAGSYGVEQYF. In nucleotides, the CDR3 is TGTGCCAGCAGCTTAGCTGGGTCATACGGGGTAGAGCAGTACTTC.

This rearrangement joins TRBV7-9 to TRBJ2-5; a weak D match, TRBD2 (7 bases). Germline CDR1 is SEHNR and CDR2 is FQNEAQ (reference sequence). The CDR3 extends over 18 amino acids. V gave up 1 base and J gave up 1 base, with 19 bases separating them. The CDR3 DNA follows: TGTGCCAGCAGCTTAGGAAAACTCGGGCGGGGGCTCCAAGAGACCCAGTACTTC. Translated: CASSLGKLGRGLQETQYF.

This clonotype has only a few counts. This sequence joins TRBV12-3 or TRBV12-4 and TRBJ2-1; 10 bases align to TRBD1. The CDR3 length is 17 residues. The V and J ends lost 7 bases and 4 bases, in that order; junction bases with no gene match: 13. The CDR3 DNA follows: TGTGCCAGCAACACCGAAGGAGGGACAGGGGAATACAATGAGCAGTTCTTC. This encodes CASNTEGGTGEYNEQFF.

V usage is TRBV18 and J usage is TRBJ1-5, with 8 positions matching TRBD1. V lost 2 bases, J lost 5 bases, and 2 bases stayed unmatched. Germline CDR1 is KGHSH and CDR2 is LQKENI. This CDR3 comprises 14 residues. The CDR3 DNA follows: TGTGCCAGCTCACCATCAGGGGGCGATCAGCCCCAGCATTTT. This translates into CASSPSGGDQPQHF.

This chain links TRBV7-2 with TRBJ1-1; 10 bases align to TRBD1. V shed 8 bases and J 1 base; nucleotides not matched to a gene: 13. Germline V gene data show CDR1 as SGHTA and CDR2 as FQGNSA. The CDR3 is made up of 17 amino acids. The chain's CDR3 is CASGPIGTGARNTEAFF. In nucleotides, the CDR3 is TGTGCCAGCGGACCCATAGGGACAGGGGCGAGGAACACTGAAGCTTTCTTT.

Ten or more counts support this clonotype. This rearrangement joins TRBV6-4 to TRBJ2-5; no clear D. Trimming took off 2 bases at V and 3 bases at J, with 16 bases between the two ends. Germline V gene data show CDR1 as MRHNA and CDR2 as SNTAGT. This CDR3 comprises 16 residues. The CDR3 loop reads CASSDPRPGGKETQYF. The CDR3 coding sequence is TGTGCCAGCAGTGACCCCCGACCAGGTGGTAAAGAGACCCAGTACTTC.

This clonotype was observed a handful of times. This rearrangement joins TRBV4-2 to TRBJ2-7; D remains ambiguous. Matching the DNA end better, TRBJ2-5 makes the J call doubtful. The CDR3 extends over 15 amino acids. Germline lookup yields CDR1 LGHNA and CDR2 YNFKEQ. The CDR3 is CASSHITTGEETQYF. Written as DNA, the CDR3 is TGTGCCAGCAGCCATATTACGACTGGGGAAGAGACCCAGTACTTC.

The V call is TRBV20-1, the J call TRBJ2-4; 11 nucleotides match TRBD1. V was pared by 1 base and J by 6 bases, with 8 bases of the junction left unmatched. The CDR3 covers 16 residues. Germline V gene data show CDR1 as DFQATT and CDR2 as SNEGSKA (reference sequence). The DNA of the CDR3 is TGCAGTGCTAGAGCAAGTCCGGGACAGGGGGGAAACATTCAGTACTTC. Its translation is CSARASPGQGGNIQYF.

The rearrangement links TRBV29-1 to TRBJ2-5; 9 positions match TRBD2. The V gene end was trimmed by 4 bases and the J gene end by 2 bases; junction bases not matched to a gene: 5. The CDR3 is 14 amino acids. Germline CDR1 and CDR2: SQVTM and ANQGSEA. The DNA for the CDR3 is TGCAGCGTTGGCTTTAGCGGGGGACAAGAGACCCAGTACTTC. Its protein product is CSVGFSGGQETQYF.

This chain joins TRBV20-1 and TRBJ2-1; D is unresolved. The last part of the DNA fits TRBJ2-7 better; the J call may be wrong. CDR1 and CDR2 from the germline V gene are DFQATT and SNEGSKA (reference sequence). The CDR3 sequence is 12 residues long. This CDR3 is CSARQPINEQYF. The CDR3 nucleotides read TGCAGTGCTAGACAACCAATCAATGAGCAGTACTTC.